This paragraph reports one T cell receptor beta chain. Antigen unknown. This record comes from a study of vaccination effects on CD4 cells after COVID-19. Peptide-pool stimulation followed by sequencing identified expanded antigen-specific CD4+ clonotypes in the ViraFEST assay. Cultured cells yielded isolated CD4+ T cells after around 10 days. Vaccine recipients had no previous SARS-CoV-2 infection; their nucleocapsid antibodies were negative. V was shortened by 5 bases and J by 6 bases, with 18 bases between the two germline ends. There are 15 residues in the CDR3. The germline CDR1 and CDR2 sequences are MNHEY and SMNVEV (reference sequence). The protocol was immunoSEQ multiplex PCR, while the TCRdb copy is restricted to in-frame clones and leaves out a portion. The table has approximately 54,000 clones, roughly 80% seen once.

The clonotype was recovered from a human donor who received a COVID-19 vaccine. Material: CD4+ T cells from PBMCs cultured with HCoV-229E spike peptides, obtained before COVID-19 vaccination. The chain joins TRBV27 to TRBJ2-3; D perhaps matches TRBD1 (6 bases). DNA of the CDR3: TGTGCCAGCAGTCCAAAACCTACAGGGTCCGATACGCAGTATTTT. Translation gives CASSPKPTGSDTQYF.